Below are 5 T cell receptor beta chains sequenced from a single sample in a study of T cell responses to AZD1222 COVID-19 vaccine. TCRdb's table, derived via immunoSEQ multiplex PCR, lists solely in-frame clones and lacks some. The sample data list around 140,000 clones. The sequencing input was peripheral blood. The source is an adult in good health.

V is TRBV5-1 and J is TRBJ1-6; TRBD1 is a possible D gene (5 bases). Looked up from germline, CDR1 is SGHRS and CDR2 is YFSETQ. The V end lost 0 bases, the J end lost 9 bases, and 16 bases lay between the germline ends. The CDR3 loop spans 16 amino acids. The DNA of the CDR3 is TGCGCCAGCAGCTTGGATGGGGGTCCGGGGGGTTCACCCCTCCACTTT. Amino acid sequence: CASSLDGGPGGSPLHF.

The CDR3 coding sequence is TGTGCCAGTAGTATAGGTCGGGGGCCGTCCTATGGCTACACCTTC. Residues: CASSIGRGPSYGYTF. V and J are TRBV19 and TRBJ1-2; the D gene is possibly TRBD1 (6 bases). The length of the CDR3 is 15 residues. Germline V CDR1 and CDR2: LNHDA, SQIVND (reference sequence). The V gene lost 1 base and the J gene lost 4 bases, with 13 bases spanning the gap.

This rearrangement joins TRBV27 to TRBJ1-3; 9 bases map to TRBD1. Germline CDR1 is MNHEY and CDR2 is SMNVEV (reference sequence). This CDR3 spans 15 amino acids. The V segment lost 6 bases and the J segment 3 bases; nucleotides outside the gene matches: 6. DNA for the CDR3: TGTGCCAGCAGACAGGGGGCGAGTTTTGGAAACACCATATATTTT. It is translated as CASRQGASFGNTIYF.

This chain uses TRBV21-1 with TRBJ1-5; TRBD1, the table's D call, was not compared with the DNA. TRBV21-1 is a pseudogene. The CDR3 is made up of 18 amino acids. The CDR3 region has the DNA TGTGCCAGCAGCAAAAAGAGGACAGGAGGGTTTGGCAATCAGCCCCAGCATTTT. This encodes CASSKKRTGGFGNQPQHF.

The chain has TRBV19 and TRBJ1-6; possibly TRBD1 for D (5 bases). CDR3 length: 15 amino acids. CDR1 and CDR2 from the germline V gene are LNHDA and SQIVND (reference sequence). The ends were cut back, 4 bases at V and 9 bases at J, with 16 bases in the middle. CDR3 sequence: CASSNPLGGVSPLHF. CDR3 DNA sequence: TGTGCCAGTAGTAACCCCCTGGGGGGAGTTTCACCCCTCCACTTT.